The rows below give T cell receptor beta chains drawn from one sample of a study of shared T cell receptors in the human thymus. Libraries were prepared by immunoSEQ multiplex PCR; TCRdb keeps only in-frame clonotypes and omits some of them. The table includes over 650,000 clones, more than 70% detected once. The sample was also linked to a second study, of human thymus T cells.

Input material: thymocytes. The receptors shown here come from a boy in the first two years of life with a congenital heart defect. Both conserved end residues are part of each CDR3. The order of the fields is CDR3 DNA, CDR3 protein, D gene, clone size, V gene, J gene. D genes are given only for firm matches. Clone size is shown for a subset of rows, as once, few, many or a class of expanded clone.

CDR3 DNA: TGTGCCAGCAGTTTATACGGGGGGGGGCCCTACGAGCAGTACTTC
CDR3 protein: CASSLYGGGPYEQYF
D gene: TRBD2
clone size: -
V gene: TRBV28
J gene: TRBJ2-7

CDR3 DNA: TGTGCCAGCTCACCACCCCGCGGGCACTACAATGAGCAGTTCTTC
CDR3 protein: CASSPPRGHYNEQFF
D gene: -
clone size: -
V gene: TRBV18
J gene: TRBJ2-1

CDR3 DNA: TGTGCCAGCCACCAACCGGGACTAGGCTCCTACGAGCAGTACTTC
CDR3 protein: CASHQPGLGSYEQYF
D gene: TRBD2
clone size: -
V gene: TRBV27
J gene: TRBJ2-7

CDR3 DNA: TGTGCCAGCAGCTTCGGACTAGCGATAGATGAGCAGTTCTTC
CDR3 protein: CASSFGLAIDEQFF
D gene: TRBD2
clone size: -
V gene: TRBV7-9
J gene: TRBJ2-1

CDR3 DNA: TGTGCCAGTACTCCCGACGGGAGCTCCTACAATGAGCAGTTCTTC
CDR3 protein: CASTPDGSSYNEQFF
D gene: -
clone size: -
V gene: TRBV19
J gene: TRBJ2-1

CDR3 DNA: TGTGCCAGCAGCTTAGTAACAGGGGAAGGAGAGACCCAGTACTTC
CDR3 protein: CASSLVTGEGETQYF
D gene: TRBD1
clone size: -
V gene: TRBV7-9
J gene: TRBJ2-5

CDR3 DNA: TGTGCCAGCAGCTTAGGATTGGCAGGGGGTTTCGCTGAAGCTTTCTTT
CDR3 protein: CASSLGLAGGFAEAFF
D gene: TRBD1
clone size: -
V gene: TRBV7-9
J gene: TRBJ1-1

CDR3 DNA: TGCGCCAGCAGCTTGGGTGCAGGGGATGGCTACACCTTC
CDR3 protein: CASSLGAGDGYTF
D gene: -
clone size: once
V gene: TRBV5-1
J gene: TRBJ1-2

CDR3 DNA: TGTGCCAGCAGCTTGACGATTCCTTCTAATCACGAGCAGTACTTC
CDR3 protein: CASSLTIPSNHEQYF
D gene: -
clone size: -
V gene: TRBV5-5
J gene: TRBJ2-7

CDR3 DNA: TGTGCCAGCAGTTTACCCCCAGCCGCGGGCGTAAACACCGGGGAGCTGTTTTTT
CDR3 protein: CASSLPPAAGVNTGELFF
D gene: -
clone size: -
V gene: TRBV27
J gene: TRBJ2-2

CDR3 DNA: TGCGCCAGCAGCCAAGTCGACAGGGTAAAATCACCCCTCCACTTT
CDR3 protein: CASSQVDRVKSPLHF
D gene: TRBD1
clone size: -
V gene: TRBV4-1
J gene: TRBJ1-6

CDR3 DNA: TGTGCCAGCAGCAAACTGGACAGGGAGGGCGTAACCGGGGAGCTGTTTTTT
CDR3 protein: CASSKLDREGVTGELFF
D gene: -
clone size: -
V gene: TRBV21-1
J gene: TRBJ2-2

CDR3 DNA: TGCAGCGCCCAGAGGGGGAGCACAGATACGCAGTATTTT
CDR3 protein: CSAQRGSTDTQYF
D gene: -
clone size: -
V gene: TRBV29-1
J gene: TRBJ2-3

CDR3 DNA: TGCGCCAGCAGCCAAGATTTCGGCGGGGACACCATATATTTT
CDR3 protein: CASSQDFGGDTIYF
D gene: -
clone size: few
V gene: TRBV4-3
J gene: TRBJ1-3

CDR3 DNA: TGTGCCAGTAGTTTAGCGGGGGGGGCGGGGACAGATACGCAGTATTTT
CDR3 protein: CASSLAGGAGTDTQYF
D gene: TRBD2
clone size: -
V gene: TRBV19
J gene: TRBJ2-3

CDR3 DNA: TGTGCCAGCAGCTTAGCTGGAAGCGGGGCTATCCTCTACGAGCAGTACTTC
CDR3 protein: CASSLAGSGAILYEQYF
D gene: TRBD2
clone size: -
V gene: TRBV7-2
J gene: TRBJ2-7

CDR3 DNA: TGTGCTAGTGGTCCGGACAGGGGCCTCTCTGGAAACACCATATATTTT
CDR3 protein: CASGPDRGLSGNTIYF
D gene: TRBD1
clone size: -
V gene: TRBV12-5
J gene: TRBJ1-3

CDR3 DNA: TGTGCCAGCACCCTCGGGGGGACTAGCGGATCTTCAGAGACCCAGTACTTC
CDR3 protein: CASTLGGTSGSSETQYF
D gene: TRBD2
clone size: -
V gene: TRBV28
J gene: TRBJ2-5

CDR3 DNA: TGCGCCAGCAGCCAAGATCGACGAGGTGACAGGGCCTCACCCCTCCACTTT
CDR3 protein: CASSQDRRGDRASPLHF
D gene: TRBD1
clone size: -
V gene: TRBV4-3
J gene: TRBJ1-6

CDR3 DNA: TGTGCCAGCTTCGATGAGCAGTTCTTC
CDR3 protein: CASFDEQFF
D gene: -
clone size: -
V gene: TRBV2
J gene: TRBJ2-1

CDR3 DNA: TGCGCCAGCAGCCAACGCCCTAGCGGCCCAACCTACGAGCAGTACTTC
CDR3 protein: CASSQRPSGPTYEQYF
D gene: TRBD2
clone size: -
V gene: TRBV4-3
J gene: TRBJ2-7

CDR3 DNA: TGTGCCAGCAGCTTGAGGGTACAGGGGGGGAATTGCTACGAGCAGTACTTC
CDR3 protein: CASSLRVQGGNCYEQYF
D gene: -
clone size: once
V gene: TRBV5-6
J gene: TRBJ2-7

CDR3 DNA: TGCGCCAGCGCACAGGGGCCGAACACTGAAGCTTTCTTT
CDR3 protein: CASAQGPNTEAFF
D gene: TRBD1
clone size: -
V gene: TRBV4-3
J gene: TRBJ1-1

CDR3 DNA: TGTGCCAGTAGCCCATCCCGGAGGGAGACCCAGTACTTC
CDR3 protein: CASSPSRRETQYF
D gene: -
clone size: few
V gene: TRBV19
J gene: TRBJ2-5

CDR3 DNA: TGTGCCAGCAGCAACCGGACAGCACTAGTGAACACTGAAGCTTTCTTT
CDR3 protein: CASSNRTALVNTEAFF
D gene: -
clone size: -
V gene: TRBV28
J gene: TRBJ1-1

CDR3 DNA: TGTGCCAGCAGTTTCGCTAGCGAACAAGAGACCCAGTACTTC
CDR3 protein: CASSFASEQETQYF
D gene: -
clone size: -
V gene: TRBV27
J gene: TRBJ2-5